This T cell receptor (beta chain) stems from a study of blood T cell repertoires in COVID-19. From germline, CDR1 is SGHTA and CDR2 FQGNSA. V dropped 6 bases and J dropped 1 base, with 12 bases sitting between them. This CDR3 is built from 14 residues. TCRdb's table, derived via immunoSEQ multiplex PCR, lists solely in-frame clones and lacks some. The sample contains around 380,000 clones, approximately 87% of which appear only once. V and J are TRBV7-2 and TRBJ2-5; D may be TRBD2 (5 bases). The sequence came from a man under 40 who had recovered from COVID-19. Material: PBMCs or T cells enriched from blood (not recorded which). CDR3 nucleotide sequence: TGTGCCAGCAGTCGTTGGGCGGGCCAAGAGACCCAGTACTTC. It is translated as CASSRWAGQETQYF.